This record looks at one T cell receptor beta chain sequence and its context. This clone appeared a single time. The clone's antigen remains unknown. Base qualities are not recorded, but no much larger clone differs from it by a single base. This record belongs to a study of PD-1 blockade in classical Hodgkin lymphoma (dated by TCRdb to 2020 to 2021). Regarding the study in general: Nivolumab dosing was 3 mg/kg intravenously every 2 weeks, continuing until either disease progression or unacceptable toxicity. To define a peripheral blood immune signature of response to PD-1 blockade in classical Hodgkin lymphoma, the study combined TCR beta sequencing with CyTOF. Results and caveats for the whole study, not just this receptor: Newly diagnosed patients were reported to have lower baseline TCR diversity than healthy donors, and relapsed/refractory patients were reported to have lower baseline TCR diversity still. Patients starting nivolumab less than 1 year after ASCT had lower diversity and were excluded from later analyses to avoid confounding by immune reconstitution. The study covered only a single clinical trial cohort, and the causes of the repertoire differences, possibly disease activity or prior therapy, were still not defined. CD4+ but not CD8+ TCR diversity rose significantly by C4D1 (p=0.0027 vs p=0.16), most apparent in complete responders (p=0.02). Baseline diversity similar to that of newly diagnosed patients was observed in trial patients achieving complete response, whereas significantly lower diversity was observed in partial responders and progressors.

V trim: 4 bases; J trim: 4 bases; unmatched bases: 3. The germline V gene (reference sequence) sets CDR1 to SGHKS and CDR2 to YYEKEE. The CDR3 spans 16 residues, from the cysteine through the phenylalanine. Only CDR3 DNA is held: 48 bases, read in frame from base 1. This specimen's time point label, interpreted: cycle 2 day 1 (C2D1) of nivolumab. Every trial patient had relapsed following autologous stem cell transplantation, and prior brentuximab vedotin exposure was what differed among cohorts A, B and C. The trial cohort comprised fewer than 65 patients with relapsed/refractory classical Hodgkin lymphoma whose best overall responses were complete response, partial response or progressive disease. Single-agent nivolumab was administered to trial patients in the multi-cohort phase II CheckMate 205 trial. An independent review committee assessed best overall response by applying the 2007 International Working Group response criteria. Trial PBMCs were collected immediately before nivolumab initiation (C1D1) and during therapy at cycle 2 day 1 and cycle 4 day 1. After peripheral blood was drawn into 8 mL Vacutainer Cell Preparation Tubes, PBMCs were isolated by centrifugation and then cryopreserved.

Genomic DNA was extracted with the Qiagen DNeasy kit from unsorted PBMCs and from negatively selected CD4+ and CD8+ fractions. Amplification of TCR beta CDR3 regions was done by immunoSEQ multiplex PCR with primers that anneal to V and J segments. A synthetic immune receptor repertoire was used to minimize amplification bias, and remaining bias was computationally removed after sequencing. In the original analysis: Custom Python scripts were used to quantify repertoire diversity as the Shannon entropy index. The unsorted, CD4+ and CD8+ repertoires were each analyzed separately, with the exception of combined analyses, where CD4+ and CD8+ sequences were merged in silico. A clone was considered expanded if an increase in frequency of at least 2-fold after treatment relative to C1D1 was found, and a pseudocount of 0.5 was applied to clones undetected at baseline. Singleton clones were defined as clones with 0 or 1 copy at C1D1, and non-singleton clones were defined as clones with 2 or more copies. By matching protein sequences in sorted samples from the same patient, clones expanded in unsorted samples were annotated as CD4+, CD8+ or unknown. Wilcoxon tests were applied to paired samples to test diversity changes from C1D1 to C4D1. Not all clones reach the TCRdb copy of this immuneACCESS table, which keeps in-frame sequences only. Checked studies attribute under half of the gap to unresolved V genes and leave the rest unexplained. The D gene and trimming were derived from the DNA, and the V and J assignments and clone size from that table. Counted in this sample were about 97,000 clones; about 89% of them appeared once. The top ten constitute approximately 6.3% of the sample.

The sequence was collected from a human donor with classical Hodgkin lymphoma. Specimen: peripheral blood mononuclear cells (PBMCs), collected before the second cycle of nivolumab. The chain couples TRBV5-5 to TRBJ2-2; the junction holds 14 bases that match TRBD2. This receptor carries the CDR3 CASSPGLAGGTGELFF. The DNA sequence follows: TGTGCCAGCAGCCCCGGACTAGCGGGGGGCACCGGGGAGCTGTTTTTT.